This passage covers 8 T cell receptor beta chains from one sample sequenced in a study of cytotoxic CD8 clonotypes in ibrutinib-treated CLL. The assay was immunoSEQ multiplex PCR, and TCRdb's table has in-frame clones only and misses some. The data contain 200,000 to 250,000 clones, roughly three quarters of them singletons. Source: PBMCs, taken after 12 months of ibrutinib treatment. These receptor sequences come from a human donor with chronic lymphocytic leukemia.

The rearrangement uses TRBV30 and TRBJ1-5; 7 bases agree with TRBD1. Unmatched junction bases numbered 14, after V lost 2 bases and J lost 4 bases. Germline V lookup: CDR1 GTSNPN, CDR2 SVGIG (reference sequence). The CDR3 spans 17 residues. CDR3 loop: CAWSTGTGQVLNQPQHF. CDR3 sequence (DNA): TGTGCCTGGAGTACGGGGACTGGACAGGTATTAAATCAGCCCCAGCATTTT. Combining the CDR3 with reference TRBV30 and TRBJ1-5 gives the whole variable domain SQTIHQWPATLVQPVGSPLSLECTVEGTSNPNLYWYRQAAGRGLQLLFYSVGIGQISSEVPQNLSASRPQDRQFILSSKKLLLSDSGFYLCAWSTGTGQVLNQPQHFGDGTRLSIL.

This clone turned up a few times. V usage is TRBV19 and J usage is TRBJ2-3, with 9 bases identical to TRBD2. Per the germline V gene, CDR1 is LNHDA and CDR2 is SQIVND (reference sequence). V was clipped by 3 bases and J by 4 bases; unmatched bases: 8. The CDR3 runs to 16 residues. The CDR3 sequence: CASSIFSGSGPDTQYF. CDR3 bases: TGTGCCAGTAGTATCTTTAGCGGGAGTGGCCCAGATACGCAGTATTTT.

This clone showed up just a few times. V usage is TRBV27 and J usage is TRBJ1-2; 7 nucleotides align to TRBD1. The ends lost 7 bases at V and 6 bases at J; junction bases unmatched: 8. Germline V gives CDR1 MNHEY, CDR2 SMNVEV (reference sequence). This CDR3 is built from 13 residues. CDR3 coding DNA: TGTGCCAGCACCTCGACAGGGCTGGATGGCTACACCTTC. Translating gives CASTSTGLDGYTF.

This clone was seen a few times. The chain recombines TRBV5-6 with TRBJ2-7; 7 bases are shared with TRBD2. Germline V gene sequence: CDR1 SGHDT, CDR2 YYEEEE. J was trimmed by 2 bases and V by 0 bases; bases with no gene match: 5. The CDR3 has 15 residues. This CDR3 is CASSLGAGAAYEQYF. CDR3 bases: TGTGCCAGCAGCTTGGGGGCGGGAGCGGCCTACGAGCAGTACTTC.

The CDR3 region has the DNA TGTGCCATCAGAACACCGGGACAAGACTACGAGCAGTACTTC. As protein: CAIRTPGQDYEQYF. This sequence joins TRBV10-3 and TRBJ2-7; a possible D gene is TRBD1 (6 bases). CDR1 is ENHRY, CDR2 SYGVKD, per germline. This CDR3 has 14 residues. The V end lost 6 bases, the J end lost 3 bases, and 15 bases lay between the germline ends.

This rearrangement joins TRBV30 to TRBJ2-2; D unresolved. Trimming left V 3 bases short and J 0 bases short, with 8 bases between. CDR3 length: 14 residues. Germline CDR1 reads GTSNPN; CDR2 reads SVGIG (reference sequence). In nucleotides, the CDR3 is TGTGCCTGGAGCCTGGGTACGAACACCGGGGAGCTGTTTTTT. Protein sequence: CAWSLGTNTGELFF. The full variable domain, with the rest looked up from reference TRBV30 and TRBJ2-2, is SQTIHQWPATLVQPVGSPLSLECTVEGTSNPNLYWYRQAAGRGLQLLFYSVGIGQISSEVPQNLSASRPQDRQFILSSKKLLLSDSGFYLCAWSLGTNTGELFFGEGSRLTVL.

The chain combines TRBV28 with TRBJ1-1; 8 bases line up with TRBD1. Germline assignment: CDR1 MDHEN and CDR2 SYDVKM. This CDR3 spans 11 amino acids. Germline trimming cut 6 bases from V and 10 bases from J; bases unmatched to any gene: 4. CDR3 residues: CASSLDRGAFF. CDR3 sequence (DNA): TGTGCCAGCAGCCTAGACAGGGGAGCTTTCTTT.

The V and J genes are TRBV30 and TRBJ2-6; D is uncertain. Germline loops: CDR1 GTSNPN, CDR2 SVGIG (reference sequence). V gave up 7 bases and J gave up 0 bases, with 10 bases separating them. This CDR3 is 14 amino acids long. The CDR3 protein is CASTLGSGANVLTF. CDR3 in DNA: TGTGCCTCAACTTTAGGCTCTGGGGCCAACGTCCTGACTTTC.